These 29 T cell receptor beta chains share one sample of origin, sequenced in a study of cytomegalovirus exposure and HLA in healthy donors. The PCR used 60 Vbeta and 13 Jbeta primers. Assay: immunoSEQ multiplex PCR; the TCRdb copy retains only in-frame clones and omits some. The data contain 95,000 to 110,000 clones, around 80% of them singletons. Material: PBMCs. Receptor source: a young woman in good health and CMV-seropositive.

The CDR3 region is CASSSQAGLSSYEQYF. The CDR3 DNA reads TGCGCCAGCAGCTCCCAAGCGGGACTAAGCTCCTACGAGCAGTACTTC. The chain employs TRBV5-1 and TRBJ2-7; TRBD2 agrees at 7 bases. Germline V gene lookup returns CDR1 SGHRS and CDR2 YFSETQ. This CDR3 comprises 16 residues. V trimming: 3 bases; J trimming: 0 bases; junction bases outside the gene matches: 9.

V gene TRBV5-4 combines with J gene TRBJ2-5; 8 bases are shared with TRBD2. Germline V gives CDR1 SGHNT, CDR2 YYREEE (reference sequence). The CDR3 spans 15 residues. V trimming: 0 bases; J trimming: 0 bases; junction bases outside the gene matches: 1. CDR3 in DNA: TGTGCCAGCAGCTTGGCTAGCGGGTACCAAGAGACCCAGTACTTC. It codes for CASSLASGYQETQYF.

The V and J genes are TRBV28 and TRBJ2-7, with TRBD1 identical over 11 bases. The J segment lost 9 bases and the V segment lost 5 bases, leaving 12 bases of the junction unmatched. Germline V gene data show CDR1 as MDHEN and CDR2 as SYDVKM. This CDR3 contains 15 residues. The CDR3 region is CASSPSDRGQVWQYF. The CDR3 DNA sequence: TGTGCCAGCAGTCCCTCGGACAGGGGGCAGGTATGGCAGTACTTC. Full variable domain (rest looked up from reference TRBV28 and TRBJ2-7): DVKVTQSSRYLVKRTGEKVFLECVQDMDHENMFWYRQDPGLGLRLIYFSYDVKMKEKGDIPEGYSVSREKKERFSLILESASTNQTSMYLCASSPSDRGQVWQYFGPGTRLTVT.

This chain links TRBV19 with TRBJ2-3, with 7 bases identical to TRBD1. V lost 6 bases, J lost 0 bases, and 12 bases stayed unmatched. CDR1 and CDR2 (germline): LNHDA, SQIVND (reference sequence). This CDR3 has 17 amino acids. CDR3 bases: TGTGCCAGTAGCCCCCTTACAGGGGTTGGGAGCACAGATACGCAGTATTTT. Protein: CASSPLTGVGSTDTQYF.

This clone came up a few times. The CDR3: CASSEPGQFSNTEAFF. The CDR3 DNA is TGTGCCAGCAGTGAACCAGGACAGTTCTCGAACACTGAAGCTTTCTTT. This chain joins TRBV25-1 and TRBJ1-1, with D possibly matching TRBD1 (6 bases). Germline values: CDR1 MGHDK, CDR2 SYGVNS. This CDR3 has 16 amino acids. The V end was cut by 2 bases, the J end by 1 base, with 14 bases between.

The rearrangement links TRBV7-2 to TRBJ1-1; D gene uncertain. CDR1 is SGHTA and CDR2 is FQGNSA in the germline V gene. Trimming shortened V by 7 bases and J by 3 bases, and 15 bases separated the two germline ends. The CDR3 runs 14 residues. CDR3 bases: TGTGCCAGCAAAGCGCACGCTGTGGACACTGAAGCTTTCTTT. Protein product: CASKAHAVDTEAFF.

This sequence joins TRBV9 and TRBJ1-4, with D unclear. This CDR3 has 17 residues. Germline loops: CDR1 SGDLS, CDR2 YYNGEE. V was pared by 0 bases and J by 8 bases, with 20 bases between. Written as DNA, the CDR3 is TGTGCCAGCAGCGTAGAAGGGAGCTCGGGTTCGGGGGAAAAACTGTTTTTT. Residues: CASSVEGSSGSGEKLFF.

V and J are TRBV30 and TRBJ2-5; the D gene is possibly TRBD2 (5 bases). The CDR3 has 12 residues. Germline V CDR1 and CDR2: GTSNPN, SVGIG (reference sequence). Trimming took 2 bases from V and 5 from J, leaving 9 bases between them. DNA for the CDR3: TGTGCCTGGAGTCGGGATCGGGAGACCCAGTACTTC. Its protein is CAWSRDRETQYF. The whole variable domain, filled in from reference TRBV30 and TRBJ2-5, reads SQTIHQWPATLVQPVGSPLSLECTVEGTSNPNLYWYRQAAGRGLQLLFYSVGIGQISSEVPQNLSASRPQDRQFILSSKKLLLSDSGFYLCAWSRDRETQYFGPGTRLLVL.

The chain carries TRBV15 and TRBJ2-5, with TRBD1 matching over 7 bases. The CDR3 is 15 amino acids. Looked up from germline, CDR1 is LNHNV and CDR2 is YYDKDF (reference sequence). V gave up 2 bases and J gave up 5 bases; unmatched junction bases: 8. CDR3 region: CATSRNLQGPETQYF. For the CDR3, the DNA is TGTGCCACCAGCAGAAACCTACAGGGGCCGGAGACCCAGTACTTC.

The gene calls are TRBV30 and TRBJ1-2; D may be TRBD1 (5 bases). The CDR3 contains 15 residues. Germline loops: CDR1 GTSNPN, CDR2 SVGIG (reference sequence). V dropped 3 bases and J dropped 6 bases, with 20 bases sitting between them. CDR3 bases: TGTGCCTGGAGCGTTATGGGCAGGGTTTTCCATGGCTACACCTTC. It yields the protein CAWSVMGRVFHGYTF.

The chain links TRBV5-1 to TRBJ2-5; TRBD2 agrees at 8 bases. V gave up 2 bases and J gave up 2 bases; unmatched junction bases: 2. CDR3 length: 14 amino acids. The germline V gene encodes CDR1 SGHRS and CDR2 YFSETQ. CDR3 sequence (DNA): TGCGCCAGCAGCTTCACTAGCGGTCAAGAGACCCAGTACTTC. Residues: CASSFTSGQETQYF. The full variable domain, with the rest looked up from reference TRBV5-1 and TRBJ2-5, is KAGVTQTPRYLIKTRGQQVTLSCSPISGHRSVSWYQQTPGQGLQFLFEYFSETQRNKGNFPGRFSGRQFSNSRSEMNVSTLELGDSALYLCASSFTSGQETQYFGPGTRLLVL.

This clone came up a few times. This rearrangement joins TRBV7-3 to TRBJ2-1; 7 bases are shared with TRBD2. The J segment lost 5 bases and the V segment lost 5 bases, leaving 9 bases of the junction unmatched. CDR1 is SGHTA, CDR2 FQGTGA, per germline. CDR3 size: 15 residues. The CDR3 loop reads CASSPSGADNNEQFF. Here the CDR3 DNA reads TGTGCCAGCAGCCCAAGCGGGGCAGACAACAATGAGCAGTTCTTC. Combining the CDR3 with reference TRBV7-3 and TRBJ2-1 gives the whole variable domain GAGVSQTPSNKVTEKGKYVELRCDPISGHTALYWYRQSLGQGPEFLIYFQGTGAADDSGLPNDRFFAVRPEGSVSTLKIQRTERGDSAVYLCASSPSGADNNEQFFGPGTRLTVL.

The chain recombines TRBV21-1 with TRBJ1-2. TRBV21-1 counts as a pseudogene. The length of the CDR3 is 15 residues. The CDR3 nucleotides are TGTGCCAGCAGCAAAGAGGGAGGGCAGCAGTATGGCTACACCTTC. Translated: CASSKEGGQQYGYTF.

The chain joins TRBV9 to TRBJ1-1; TRBD1 might be the D (6 bases). Germline V gene sequence: CDR1 SGDLS, CDR2 YYNGEE. Trimming left V 2 bases short and J 5 bases short, with 16 bases between. The CDR3 is made up of 15 amino acids. CDR3 coding DNA: TGTGCCAGCAGCGTGACAGGAACGGGAGGGACTGAAGCTTTCTTT. Translated: CASSVTGTGGTEAFF.

A few counts support this clone. The chain combines TRBV19 with TRBJ2-3; 7 bases match TRBD2. V lost 5 bases, J lost 6 bases, and 8 bases stayed unmatched. There are 14 residues in the CDR3. Germline CDR1 LNHDA, CDR2 SQIVND (reference sequence). CDR3 nucleotides: TGTGCCAGTAGTGCCCGGGGGGATGTGGATACGCAGTATTTT. As protein: CASSARGDVDTQYF.

The chain links TRBV11-3 to TRBJ2-5; a possible D gene is TRBD2 (6 bases). The V and J ends lost 0 bases and 4 bases respectively, with 15 bases between them. From germline, CDR1 is SGHNT and CDR2 YENEEA. This CDR3 spans 16 amino acids. CDR3 region: CASSLEGGARPETQYF. CDR3 coding DNA: TGTGCCAGCAGCTTAGAAGGAGGGGCCCGCCCAGAGACCCAGTACTTC.

This clone occurred once. The chain carries TRBV4-1 and TRBJ2-3; 11 bases are shared with TRBD2. Germline CDR1 MGHRA, CDR2 YSYEKL. This CDR3 is built from 17 residues. V gave up 0 bases and J gave up 2 bases; unmatched junction bases: 4. The CDR3 is CASSQEGLAVYTDTQYF. The DNA of the CDR3 is TGCGCCAGCAGCCAAGAGGGACTAGCGGTATACACAGATACGCAGTATTTT.

The J gene is TRBJ2-1, the V gene TRBV6-5, with 10 bases aligning to TRBD2. The CDR3 spans 15 residues. CDR1 MNHEY and CDR2 SVGAGI come from the germline V gene. V shed 6 bases, J shed 6 bases, and the junction held 8 bases outside the gene matches. The CDR3: CASRSAGGPGNEQFF. The CDR3, as DNA: TGTGCCAGCAGGTCAGCGGGAGGGCCTGGCAATGAGCAGTTCTTC.

The gene calls are TRBV25-1 and TRBJ2-5; TRBD1 is a possible D gene (5 bases). TRBJ2-7 matches the DNA end more closely, so the J call is doubtful. Germline V gene sequence: CDR1 MGHDK, CDR2 SYGVNS. There are 13 residues in the CDR3. The CDR3 is CASSWGQLGEQYF. The CDR3 DNA reads as TGTGCCAGCAGCTGGGGCCAGTTGGGCGAGCAGTACTTC.

This clone was recorded a few times. With a far larger clone one base away, a read error is the likely cause. The chain uses TRBV2 and TRBJ2-7; D may be TRBD2 (5 bases). The CDR3 has 17 residues. V lost 3 bases and J lost 2, with 20 bases in between. The V gene's germline CDR1 is SNHLY and CDR2 FYNNEI. DNA of the CDR3: TGTGCCAGCAGTGAGTTAGGAGGAGTAGTTCCAACCTACGAGCAGTACTTC. Protein: CASSELGGVVPTYEQYF.

This clone showed up just a few times. The chain carries TRBV30 and TRBJ2-7; 7 bases map to TRBD1. Germline V gives CDR1 GTSNPN, CDR2 SVGIG (reference sequence). J lost 0 bases, V lost 5 bases, and 1 base had no gene match. This CDR3 has 12 amino acids. This chain's CDR3 is CAWDRVSYEQYF. In nucleotides, the CDR3 is TGTGCCTGGGACAGGGTCTCCTACGAGCAGTACTTC. Filled out from reference TRBV30 and TRBJ2-7, the complete variable domain reads SQTIHQWPATLVQPVGSPLSLECTVEGTSNPNLYWYRQAAGRGLQLLFYSVGIGQISSEVPQNLSASRPQDRQFILSSKKLLLSDSGFYLCAWDRVSYEQYFGPGTRLTVT.

V and J are TRBV27 and TRBJ2-2; D may be TRBD2 (6 bases). Per germline, CDR1 MNHEY and CDR2 SMNVEV (reference sequence). V was clipped by 3 bases and J by 0 bases, with 11 bases between them. The CDR3 runs 16 residues. This CDR3 is CASSFGLSSNTGELFF. CDR3 coding DNA: TGTGCCAGCAGTTTTGGACTATCTTCGAACACCGGGGAGCTGTTTTTT.

Comments on this clone: This is likely a read error, given that the CDR3 carries no conserved phenylalanine or tryptophan at its end. It is unclear where the CDR3 begins or ends on the DNA, so no DNA is shown, and the CDR3 is as TCRdb lists it. This rearrangement joins TRBV29-1 to TRBJ1-1; the D call in the table, TRBD1, was not verified against the DNA. The CDR3 comprises 14 residues, both ends counted. CDR1 and CDR2 (germline): SQVTM, ANQGSEA. The CDR3 reads CSAKTGTLNTEALV.

V usage is TRBV5-6 and J usage is TRBJ2-3; 15 bases are shared with TRBD2. The CDR3 spans 17 residues. The V gene end was trimmed by 4 bases and the J gene end by 4 bases; junction bases not matched to a gene: 7. The germline CDR1 and CDR2 sequences are SGHDT and YYEEEE. The CDR3 region is CASSAGTSGRWADTQYF. The CDR3, as DNA: TGTGCCAGCAGCGCCGGGACTAGCGGGAGGTGGGCAGATACGCAGTATTTT. The whole variable domain, remainder taken from reference TRBV5-6 and TRBJ2-3, is DAGVTQSPTHLIKTRGQQVTLRCSPKSGHDTVSWYQQALGQGPQFIFQYYEEEERQRGNFPDRFSGHQFPNYSSELNVNALLLGDSALYLCASSAGTSGRWADTQYFGPGTRLTVL.

V is TRBV7-3 and J is TRBJ1-1; 12 bases align to TRBD1. Germline assignment: CDR1 SGHTA and CDR2 FQGTGA. The CDR3 has 18 amino acids. V dropped 2 bases and J dropped 0; count of bases not matched to a gene: 7. CDR3 region: CASSLLPGQGAVNTEAFF. The CDR3 DNA follows: TGTGCCAGCAGCTTACTCCCGGGACAGGGGGCCGTGAACACTGAAGCTTTCTTT.

This chain connects TRBV14 to TRBJ2-7; TRBD2 is a possible D gene (6 bases). Germline V gene sequence: CDR1 SGHDN, CDR2 FVKESK. V was clipped by 4 bases and J by 1 base, with 14 bases between them. The CDR3 loop spans 15 amino acids. The CDR3 region has the DNA TGTGCCAGCAGCCCCTTAGGCGGGGCGTCCTACGAGCAGTACTTC. Its protein is CASSPLGGASYEQYF.

The chain has TRBV11-2 and TRBJ1-1, with D unresolved. The CDR3 consists of 16 residues. V was clipped by 1 base and J by 4 bases, with 16 bases between them. Germline-derived CDR1 and CDR2 are SGHAT and FQNNGV. CDR3 in amino acids: CASSLGAGLEGTEAFF. CDR3 nucleotide sequence: TGTGCCAGCAGCTTAGGTGCAGGTCTCGAAGGCACTGAAGCTTTCTTT. Full variable domain (rest looked up from reference TRBV11-2 and TRBJ1-1): EAGVAQSPRYKIIEKRQSVAFWCNPISGHATLYWYQQILGQGPKLLIQFQNNGVVDDSQLPKDRFSAERLKGVDSTLKIQPAKLEDSAVYLCASSLGAGLEGTEAFFGQGTRLTVV.

This clone came up a few times. This sequence joins TRBV7-9 and TRBJ2-6; 8 nucleotides agree with TRBD1. The CDR3 length is 19 residues. Germline trimming cut 5 bases from V and 0 bases from J; bases unmatched to any gene: 12. Germline V gene lookup returns CDR1 SEHNR and CDR2 FQNEAQ (reference sequence). The CDR3 nucleotides are TGTGCCAGCAGCACCCGACAGGGGTGGAGTGACTCTGGGGCCAACGTCCTGACTTTC. Residues: CASSTRQGWSDSGANVLTF.

The chain has TRBV6-5 and TRBJ2-2; tentative D call: TRBD2 (5 bases). CDR3 length: 14 residues. Trimming pared 3 bases from V and 3 bases from J, leaving 8 bases between. Germline V gene data show CDR1 as MNHEY and CDR2 as SVGAGI. The CDR3 bases are TGTGCCAGCAGTTATGGAGGATACACCGGGGAGCTGTTTTTT. The encoded protein is CASSYGGYTGELFF.